The clone carrying this TCR beta chain was counted a few times. Its antigen is unknown. The length of the CDR3 is 16 residues. The V and J ends lost 4 bases and 6 bases, in that order; junction bases with no gene match: 11. Germline loops: CDR1 DFQATT, CDR2 SNEGSKA (reference sequence). The record originates from a study of identical twins. Whole-study results and caveats: There was more out-of-frame TCR alpha sharing in monozygotic twins than models estimated.

TCRdb reprocessed the 5' RACE reads with MiXCR, giving one entry per CDR3 protein. The repertoire consists of about 470,000 distinct CDR3 sequences, with 20% to 25% occurring once and the leading ten covering about 2.9%. The same specimen was also included in a second study, on T cells expressing NK-cell markers. This second study says: Underlying the TCR beta repertoires were sorted CD3+CD56+NKG2C+, CD3+CD56+NKG2C- and CD3+CD56-NKG2C+ T cells. The use of an anti-gamma-delta TCR antibody, which was added in several experiments, restricted sorting to T cells expressing alpha-beta TCR. No clear determination of HCMV specificity was made for expanded NKG2C+ T cell clones.

The source is a woman younger than 35 in good health. The rearrangement joins TRBV20-1 to TRBJ2-3, with TRBD2 matching over 12 bases. Sequencing used CD4+ T cells sorted from blood. The CDR3 loop is CSANLAGGPLADTQYF. The CDR3, as DNA: TGCAGTGCTAACCTAGCGGGGGGGCCGTTAGCGGATACGCAGTATTTT.